The 29 T cell receptor beta chains listed next were all sequenced from one sample in a study of T-cell reconstitution after alpha-beta-depleted transplantation in children. Molecular barcoding with unique molecular identifiers was used for the TCRbeta library. One entry per CDR3 protein, called by TCRdb with MiXCR from the PCR reads. The repertoire has 200,000 to 300,000 distinct CDR3 sequences, around 11% of them found once; the top ten carry 2% to 3%. Sequenced material: PBMCs from the stem cell graft donor, taken from the stem cell graft. Receptors were obtained from a human donor who donated a stem cell graft to a child with acute lymphoblastic leukemia.

This clonotype was recorded many times. The chain employs TRBV5-1 and TRBJ2-7, with TRBD1 as a possible D gene (6 bases). Trimming left V 3 bases short and J 2 bases short, with 12 bases between. The length of the CDR3 is 14 residues. The germline V gene has CDR1 SGHRS and CDR2 YFSETQ. CDR3 nucleotide sequence: TGCGCCAGCAGCTCGGACAGCGGAACCTACGAGCAGTACTTC. Translation gives CASSSDSGTYEQYF. Drawing the rest from reference TRBV5-1 and TRBJ2-7, the complete variable domain is KAGVTQTPRYLIKTRGQQVTLSCSPISGHRSVSWYQQTPGQGLQFLFEYFSETQRNKGNFPGRFSGRQFSNSRSEMNVSTLELGDSALYLCASSSDSGTYEQYFGPGTRLTVT.

This clonotype was observed at least ten times. The V gene is TRBV5-1, the J gene TRBJ1-3; no reliable D call. V lost 0 bases to trimming and J lost 0 bases, with 13 bases between them. This CDR3 region has 17 residues. Per the germline V gene, CDR1 is SGHRS and CDR2 is YFSETQ. The CDR3 protein is CASSLAPRVDSGNTIYF. CDR3 sequence (DNA): TGCGCCAGCAGCTTGGCCCCAAGGGTTGACTCTGGAAACACCATATATTTT. Full variable domain (missing parts from reference TRBV5-1 and TRBJ1-3): KAGVTQTPRYLIKTRGQQVTLSCSPISGHRSVSWYQQTPGQGLQFLFEYFSETQRNKGNFPGRFSGRQFSNSRSEMNVSTLELGDSALYLCASSLAPRVDSGNTIYFGEGSWLTVV.

This chain joins TRBV5-4 and TRBJ2-5; 8 nucleotides align to TRBD1. Germline trimming cut 10 bases from V and 3 bases from J; bases unmatched to any gene: 8. This CDR3 comprises 13 residues. The germline gives CDR1 SGHNT, CDR2 YYREEE (reference sequence). CDR3 loop: CAGQTGEEETQYF. CDR3 bases: TGTGCCGGTCAGACAGGGGAGGAAGAGACCCAGTACTTC.

The CDR3 here is CASSYYPPNLDGRSGYTF. CDR3 DNA sequence: TGTGCCAGCAGTTATTACCCACCGAACCTGGACGGTCGGAGTGGCTACACCTTC. The chain uses TRBV6-2 or TRBV6-3 and TRBJ1-2; unclear D gene. The CDR3 covers 18 residues. Germline values: CDR1 MNHEY, CDR2 SVGEGT. Trimming took off 3 bases at V and 7 bases at J, with 27 bases between the two ends.

Note on this clonotype: This may arise from a read error, as a much more abundant clone is one base away. This chain links TRBV29-1 with TRBJ1-2; D remains unclear. Germline V lookup: CDR1 SQVTM, CDR2 ANQGSEA. CDR3 length: 13 residues. The DNA of the CDR3 is TGCAGCCACAGAGGGCCCGCTAACTATGGCCACACCTTC. It encodes CSHRGPANYGHTF.

By its share, this clonotype is medium-sized (0.01 to 0.1%). The V gene is TRBV10-3, the J gene TRBJ1-5; no firm D call. Per germline, CDR1 ENHRY and CDR2 SYGVKD. The length of the CDR3 is 13 residues. The V end was cut by 0 bases, the J end by 4 bases, with 4 bases between. CDR3 residues: CAISESINQPQHF. The CDR3 coding sequence is TGTGCCATCAGTGAGTCCATTAATCAGCCCCAGCATTTT.

This clonotype was counted at least ten times. The rearrangement uses TRBV6-2 or TRBV6-3 and TRBJ2-7; 7 nucleotides align to TRBD1. The trim removed 1 base at V and 4 bases at J, leaving 10 bases unmatched. Germline V CDR1 and CDR2: MNHEY, SVGEGT. The CDR3 is made up of 16 amino acids. The CDR3 protein is CASSYWAGGRTYEQYF. CDR3 in DNA: TGTGCCAGCAGTTACTGGGCAGGGGGAAGGACGTACGAGCAGTACTTC.

This clonotype was recorded many times. A junction end diverges from the germline sequence, so it may reflect a read error. The V and J genes are TRBV20-1 and TRBJ2-1, with D tentatively TRBD1 or TRBD2 (6 bases each). Germline values: CDR1 DFQATT, CDR2 SNEGSKA (reference sequence). This CDR3 comprises 13 residues. The CDR3 is CSASRGPYDEQFF. The CDR3 DNA follows: TGCAGTGCTAGCCGGGGGCCCTACGATGAGCAGTTCTTC.

Ten or more counts support this clonotype. The chain carries TRBV20-1 and TRBJ1-2; D call uncertain. The germline V gene has CDR1 DFQATT and CDR2 SNEGSKA (reference sequence). This CDR3 is built from 12 residues. V was clipped by 4 bases and J by 4 bases, with 10 bases between them. For the CDR3, the DNA is TGCAGTGCTACCAACAGCTCCTATGGCTACACCTTC. This translates into CSATNSSYGYTF.

This clonotype was recorded at least ten times. The chain uses TRBV6-5 and TRBJ2-1; 7 bases are a match to TRBD2. V was pared by 0 bases and J by 8 bases, with 4 bases of the junction left unmatched. Germline V gives CDR1 MNHEY, CDR2 SVGAGI. This CDR3 has 14 residues. CDR3 region: CASSYSAGRDEQFF. The DNA for the CDR3 is TGTGCCAGCAGTTACTCCGCGGGGAGGGATGAGCAGTTCTTC.

There are many counts of this clonotype. The chain has TRBV18 and TRBJ2-1; TRBD1 matches 9 bases. The CDR3 spans 16 residues. Germline-derived CDR1 and CDR2 are KGHSH and LQKENI. V was clipped by 3 bases and J by 8 bases; unmatched bases: 11. CDR3 region: CASSPSYRGLDDEQFF. The CDR3 coding sequence is TGTGCCAGCTCACCCAGTTACAGGGGGCTCGACGATGAGCAGTTCTTC.

At least ten counts were recorded for this clonotype. This rearrangement joins TRBV25-1 to TRBJ1-3, with D hard to call. The CDR3 is 13 residues long. CDR1 is MGHDK and CDR2 is SYGVNS in the germline V gene. The V end was cut by 6 bases, the J end by 3 bases, with 9 bases between. The CDR3 nucleotides are TGTGCCAGCAGACACCAAATTGGAAACACCATATATTTT. Amino acid sequence: CASRHQIGNTIYF.

This sequence joins TRBV11-3 and TRBJ2-3; 7 nucleotides align to TRBD2. Germline V gene lookup returns CDR1 SGHNT and CDR2 YENEEA. This CDR3 has 14 residues. J lost 2 bases, V lost 5 bases, and 4 bases had no gene match. The CDR3 sequence: CASSSGAVTDTQYF. In DNA form, the CDR3 reads TGTGCCAGCAGCAGCGGGGCGGTCACAGATACGCAGTATTTT. The variable domain in full, completed from reference TRBV11-3 and TRBJ2-3, reads EAGVVQSPRYKIIEKKQPVAFWCNPISGHNTLYWYLQNLGQGPELLIRYENEEAVDDSQLPKDRFSAERLKGVDSTLKIQPAELGDSAVYLCASSSGAVTDTQYFGPGTRLTVL.

This clonotype was seen many times. This chain joins TRBV28 and TRBJ2-5; 10 positions match TRBD1. Per the germline V gene, CDR1 is MDHEN and CDR2 is SYDVKM. This CDR3 spans 16 amino acids. V lost 7 bases and J lost 5; bases outside the gene matches: 13. DNA for the CDR3: TGTGCCAGCAACACCGGGACAGGGGCGTCCTGGGAGACCCAGTACTTC. Its protein product is CASNTGTGASWETQYF. Full variable domain (rest looked up from reference TRBV28 and TRBJ2-5): DVKVTQSSRYLVKRTGEKVFLECVQDMDHENMFWYRQDPGLGLRLIYFSYDVKMKEKGDIPEGYSVSREKKERFSLILESASTNQTSMYLCASNTGTGASWETQYFGPGTRLLVL.

This clonotype appeared many times. The rearrangement joins TRBV5-5 to TRBJ2-1, with 10 positions matching TRBD2. V shed 4 bases and J 3 bases; nucleotides not matched to a gene: 4. This CDR3 is built from 15 residues. CDR1 and CDR2 from the germline V gene are SGHKS and YYEKEE (reference sequence). The CDR3 sequence: CASSTGTSVYNEQFF. DNA of the CDR3: TGTGCCAGCAGCACCGGGACTAGCGTCTACAATGAGCAGTTCTTC.

Of note for this clonotype: A much bigger clone sits one base away, suggesting this may be a read error. The V call is TRBV15, the J call TRBJ1-5; D not resolved. CDR1 LNHNV and CDR2 YYDKDF come from the germline V gene (reference sequence). The CDR3 is 16 residues long. Here the CDR3 reads CATSRGDPGAGQPHHF. CDR3 sequence (DNA): TGTGCCACCAGCAGAGGTGACCCCGGAGCGGGTCAGCCCCACCATTTT.

This clonotype was detected ten times or more. V and J are TRBV11-1 and TRBJ1-2; D not certain. This CDR3 spans 12 amino acids. Germline assignment: CDR1 SGHAT and CDR2 FQDESV (reference sequence). V dropped 4 bases and J dropped 8 bases, with 11 bases sitting between them. The CDR3 is CASSSTDVGYTF. CDR3 sequence (DNA): TGTGCCAGCAGCTCGACGGATGTCGGCTACACCTTC.

This clonotype appeared a few times. This rearrangement joins TRBV6-2 or TRBV6-3 to TRBJ1-5; possibly TRBD1 for D (5 bases). CDR3 length equals 15 residues. Germline V CDR1 and CDR2: MNHEY, SVGEGT. V lost 6 bases, J lost 0 bases, and 12 bases lay in between. CDR3 DNA: TGTGCCAGCAGATACGACAGCAATAGCAATCAGCCCCAGCATTTT. It encodes CASRYDSNSNQPQHF.

Many counts were recorded for this clonotype. The V gene is TRBV6-2 or TRBV6-3, the J gene TRBJ2-2; 7 bases are shared with TRBD2. CDR3 length: 14 amino acids. V shed 7 bases and J 6 bases; nucleotides not matched to a gene: 8. CDR1 and CDR2 (germline): MNHEY, SVGEGT. The CDR3 is CASTTRAGPGELFF. For the CDR3, the DNA is TGTGCCAGCACGACCCGAGCGGGACCCGGGGAGCTGTTTTTT.

In this sample, this clonotype turned up many times. The chain employs TRBV5-1 and TRBJ2-1; D gene ambiguous. V dropped 2 bases and J dropped 2 bases, with 11 bases sitting between them. From germline, CDR1 is SGHRS and CDR2 YFSETQ. CDR3 length: 15 amino acids. CDR3 bases: TGCGCCAGCAGCTTTGACGTAGCACCCTACAATGAGCAGTTCTTC. This codes for CASSFDVAPYNEQFF.

This clonotype has ten or more counts. CDR3 in DNA: TGTGCCAGCAGCTTATCCTGGGTAGATACGCAGTATTTT. Its translation is CASSLSWVDTQYF. This chain links TRBV7-2 with TRBJ2-3; D gene uncertain. CDR1 and CDR2 from the germline V gene are SGHTA and FQGNSA. V was pared by 2 bases and J by 5 bases, with 8 bases between. This CDR3 is built from 13 residues.

This clonotype has at least ten counts. The chain links TRBV29-1 to TRBJ2-1, with 8 bases aligning to TRBD2. Trimming took 6 bases from V and 3 from J; bases not matched to a gene: 7. Germline CDR1 is SQVTM and CDR2 is ANQGSEA. This CDR3 has 14 residues. The CDR3 loop is CSVLGGAIYNEQFF. The CDR3 nucleotides are TGCAGCGTACTCGGGGGGGCCATCTACAATGAGCAGTTCTTC.

The table lists this clonotype with many counts. The chain recombines TRBV6-4 with TRBJ2-6; TRBD1 matches 8 bases. J gave up 0 bases and V 5 bases, and 18 bases lay outside the gene matches. There are 21 residues in the CDR3. Germline CDR1 reads MRHNA; CDR2 reads SNTAGT. CDR3 nucleotides: TGTGCCAGCAGTCCTCCGGGACAGGTCATACTAGATCACTCTGGGGCCAACGTCCTGACTTTC. Encoded protein: CASSPPGQVILDHSGANVLTF.

There are many counts of this clonotype. This chain joins TRBV9 and TRBJ2-1; possibly TRBD2 for D (5 bases). Germline CDR1 reads SGDLS; CDR2 reads YYNGEE. This CDR3 has 17 residues. Trimming took off 0 bases at V and 0 bases at J, with 13 bases between the two ends. In nucleotides, the CDR3 is TGTGCCAGCAGCGTAGACGTGGGAGCAAGCTCCTACAATGAGCAGTTCTTC. It codes for CASSVDVGASSYNEQFF.

The count of this clonotype is one. The chain employs TRBV29-1 and TRBJ1-1; no firm D call. The CDR3 sequence is 12 residues long. Germline CDR1 reads SQVTM; CDR2 reads ANQGSEA. V was cut by 4 bases and J by 5 bases, with 11 bases left in between. CDR3 in DNA: TGCAGCGTTGCTGTGAGAGCGACTGAAGCTTTCTTT. This translates into CSVAVRATEAFF.

This clonotype was recorded at least ten times. The chain joins TRBV7-2 to TRBJ2-7, with D perhaps TRBD2 (6 bases). Germline loops: CDR1 SGHTA, CDR2 FQGNSA. This CDR3 is 13 amino acids long. V gave up 5 bases and J gave up 6 bases, with 14 bases separating them. CDR3 loop: CASSPRRGSEQYF. The CDR3 DNA sequence: TGTGCCAGCAGCCCCCGGCGGGGCAGCGAGCAGTACTTC.

This clonotype was detected ten times or more. This chain uses TRBV7-9 with TRBJ1-5; D is perhaps TRBD1 (6 bases). In germline, CDR1 is SEHNR, CDR2 FQNEAQ (reference sequence). The germline V and J ends were trimmed by 5 bases and 5 bases, with 22 bases remaining between them. The CDR3 consists of 17 residues. CDR3 region: CASSPGTWVGLDQPQHF. The CDR3 bases are TGTGCCAGCAGCCCCGGGACATGGGTCGGATTGGATCAGCCCCAGCATTTT.

This clonotype occurred many times. The rearrangement uses TRBV29-1 and TRBJ2-7, with TRBD1 matching 11 bases. CDR1 SQVTM and CDR2 ANQGSEA come from the germline V gene. V trimming: 6 bases; J trimming: 3 bases; junction bases outside the gene matches: 4. The CDR3 runs to 13 residues. The DNA of the CDR3 is TGCAGCGTCGGACAGGGGGCAAGCTACGAGCAGTACTTC. It is translated as CSVGQGASYEQYF.

This clonotype was recorded at least ten times. The junction and the germline gene differ at one end; a read error may be behind it. The J gene is TRBJ1-4, the V gene TRBV9; no clear D gene. The CDR3 is 14 residues long. The germline gives CDR1 SGDLS, CDR2 YYNGEE. This CDR3 is CASSPQGTNEKLFF. The DNA of the CDR3 is TGCGCCAGCAGCCCCCAAGGGACTAATGAAAAACTGTTTTTT.